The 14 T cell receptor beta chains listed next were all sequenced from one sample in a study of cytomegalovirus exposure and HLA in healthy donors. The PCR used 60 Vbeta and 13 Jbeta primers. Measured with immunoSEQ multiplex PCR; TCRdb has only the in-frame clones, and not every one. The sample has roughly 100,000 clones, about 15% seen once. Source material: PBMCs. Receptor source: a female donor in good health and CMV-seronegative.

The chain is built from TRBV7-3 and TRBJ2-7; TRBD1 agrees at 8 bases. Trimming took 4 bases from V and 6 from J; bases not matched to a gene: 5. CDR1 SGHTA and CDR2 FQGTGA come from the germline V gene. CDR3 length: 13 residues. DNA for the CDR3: TGTGCCAGCAGCTCGGGACAGGACAGCGAGCAGTACTTC. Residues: CASSSGQDSEQYF. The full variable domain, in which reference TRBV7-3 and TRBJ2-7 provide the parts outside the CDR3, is GAGVSQTPSNKVTEKGKYVELRCDPISGHTALYWYRQSLGQGPEFLIYFQGTGAADDSGLPNDRFFAVRPEGSVSTLKIQRTERGDSAVYLCASSSGQDSEQYFGPGTRLTVT.

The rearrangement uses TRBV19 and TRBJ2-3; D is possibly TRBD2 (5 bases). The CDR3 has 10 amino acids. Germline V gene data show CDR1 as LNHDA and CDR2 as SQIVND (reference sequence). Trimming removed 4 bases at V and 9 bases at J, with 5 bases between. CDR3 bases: TGTGCCAGTAGTAGGGAGACGCAGTATTTT. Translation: CASSRETQYF. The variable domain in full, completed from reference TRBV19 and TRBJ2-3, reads DGGITQSPKYLFRKEGQNVTLSCEQNLNHDAMYWYRQDPGQGLRLIYYSQIVNDFQKGDIAEGYSVSREKKESFPLTVTSAQKNPTAFYLCASSRETQYFGPGTRLTVL.

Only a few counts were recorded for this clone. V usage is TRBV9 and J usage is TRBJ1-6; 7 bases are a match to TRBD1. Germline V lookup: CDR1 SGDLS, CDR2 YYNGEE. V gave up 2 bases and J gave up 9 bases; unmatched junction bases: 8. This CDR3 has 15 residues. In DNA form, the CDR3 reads TGTGCCAGCAGCGTGGTAGACAGGGAAGGTTCACCCCTCCACTTT. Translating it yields CASSVVDREGSPLHF. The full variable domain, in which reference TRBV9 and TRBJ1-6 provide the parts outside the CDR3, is DSGVTQTPKHLITATGQRVTLRCSPRSGDLSVYWYQQSLDQGLQFLIQYYNGEERAKGNILERFSAQQFPDLHSELNLSSLELGDSALYFCASSVVDREGSPLHFGNGTRLTVT.

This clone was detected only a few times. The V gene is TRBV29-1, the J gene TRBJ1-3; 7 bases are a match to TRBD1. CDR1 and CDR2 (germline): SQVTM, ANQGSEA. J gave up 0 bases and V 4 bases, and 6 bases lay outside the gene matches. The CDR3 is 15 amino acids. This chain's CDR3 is CSVVGDSSSGNTIYF. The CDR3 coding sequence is TGCAGCGTTGTGGGGGACAGCTCCTCTGGAAACACCATATATTTT.

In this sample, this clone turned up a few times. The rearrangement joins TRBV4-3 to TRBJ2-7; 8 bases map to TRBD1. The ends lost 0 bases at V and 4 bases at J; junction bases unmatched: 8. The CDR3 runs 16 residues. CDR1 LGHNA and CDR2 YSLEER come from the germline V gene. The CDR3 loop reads CASSQDTRGLTYEQYF. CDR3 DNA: TGCGCCAGCAGCCAAGATACCAGGGGGCTAACGTACGAGCAGTACTTC.

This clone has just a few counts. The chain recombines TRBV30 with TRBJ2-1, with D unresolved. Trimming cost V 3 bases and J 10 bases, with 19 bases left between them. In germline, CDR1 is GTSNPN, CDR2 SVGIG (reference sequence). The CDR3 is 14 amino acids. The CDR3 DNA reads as TGTGCCTGGAGCTCCCCCTTAGTGCCTTTCGAGCAGTTCTTC. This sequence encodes CAWSSPLVPFEQFF.

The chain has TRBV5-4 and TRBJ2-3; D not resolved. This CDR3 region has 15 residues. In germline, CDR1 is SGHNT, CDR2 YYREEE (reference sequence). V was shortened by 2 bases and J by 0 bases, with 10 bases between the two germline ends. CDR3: CASSFSRSSTDTQYF. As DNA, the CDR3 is TGTGCCAGCAGCTTTTCTCGCAGTAGCACAGATACGCAGTATTTT. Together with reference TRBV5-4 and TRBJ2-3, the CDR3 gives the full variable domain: ETGVTQSPTHLIKTRGQQVTLRCSSQSGHNTVSWYQQALGQGPQFIFQYYREEENGRGNFPPRFSGLQFPNYSSELNVNALELDDSALYLCASSFSRSSTDTQYFGPGTRLTVL.

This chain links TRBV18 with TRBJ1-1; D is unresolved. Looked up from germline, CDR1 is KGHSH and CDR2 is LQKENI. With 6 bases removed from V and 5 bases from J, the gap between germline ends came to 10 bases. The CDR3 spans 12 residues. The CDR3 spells CASSLRGTEAFF. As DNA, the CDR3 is TGTGCCAGCTCTCTTCGGGGAACTGAAGCTTTCTTT.

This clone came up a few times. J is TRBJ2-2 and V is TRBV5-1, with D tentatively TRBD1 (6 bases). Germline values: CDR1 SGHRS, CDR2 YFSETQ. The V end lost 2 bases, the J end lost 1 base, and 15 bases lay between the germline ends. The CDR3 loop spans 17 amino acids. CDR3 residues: CASSLLSGQLNTGELFF. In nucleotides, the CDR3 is TGCGCCAGCAGCTTACTTTCGGGACAACTGAACACCGGGGAGCTGTTTTTT.

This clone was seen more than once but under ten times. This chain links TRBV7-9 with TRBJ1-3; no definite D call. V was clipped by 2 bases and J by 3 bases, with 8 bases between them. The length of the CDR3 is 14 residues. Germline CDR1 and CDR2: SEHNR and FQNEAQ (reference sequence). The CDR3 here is CASSLTPGGNTIYF. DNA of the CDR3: TGTGCCAGCAGCTTAACCCCAGGTGGAAACACCATATATTTT.

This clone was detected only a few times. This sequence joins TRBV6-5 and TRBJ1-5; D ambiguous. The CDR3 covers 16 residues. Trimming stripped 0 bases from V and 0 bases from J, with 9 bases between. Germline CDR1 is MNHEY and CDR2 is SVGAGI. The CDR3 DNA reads TGTGCCAGCAGTTACTCTGCAGGACTTAGCAATCAGCCCCAGCATTTT. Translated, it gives CASSYSAGLSNQPQHF.

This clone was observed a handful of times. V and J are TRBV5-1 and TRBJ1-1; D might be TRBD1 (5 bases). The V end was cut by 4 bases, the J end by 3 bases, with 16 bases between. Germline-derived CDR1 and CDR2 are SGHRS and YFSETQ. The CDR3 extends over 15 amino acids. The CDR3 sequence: CASSSLQGMDTEAFF. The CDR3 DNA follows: TGCGCCAGCAGCAGTTTGCAGGGAATGGACACTGAAGCTTTCTTT.

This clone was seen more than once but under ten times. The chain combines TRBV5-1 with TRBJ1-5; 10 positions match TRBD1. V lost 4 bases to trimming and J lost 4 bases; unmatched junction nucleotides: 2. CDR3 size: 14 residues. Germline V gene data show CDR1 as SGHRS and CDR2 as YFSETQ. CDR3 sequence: CASSRTGGNQPQHF. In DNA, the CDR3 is TGCGCCAGCAGCCGGACAGGGGGAAATCAGCCCCAGCATTTT.

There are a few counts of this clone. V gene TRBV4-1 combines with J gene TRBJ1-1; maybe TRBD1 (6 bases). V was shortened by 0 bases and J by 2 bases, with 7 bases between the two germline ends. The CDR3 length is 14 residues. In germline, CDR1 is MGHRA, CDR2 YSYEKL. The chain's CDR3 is CASSQDRGNTEAFF. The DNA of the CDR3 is TGCGCCAGCAGCCAAGACAGGGGCAACACTGAAGCTTTCTTT.